The 10 T cell receptor beta chains reported below all come from one sample, sequenced in a study of blood T cell repertoires in COVID-19. Profiled with immunoSEQ multiplex PCR; TCRdb holds only in-frame clones, not every one. The sample has roughly 310,000 clones; around nine tenths are singletons. Sequencing was carried out using peripheral blood. The receptor set was obtained from a woman aged 50 to 65 with active or convalescent COVID-19.

This clone was counted once. CDR3 nucleotide sequence: TGTGCCAGCAGCCTACAGGGGTTGTTGGAAGGCTACACCTTC. Its protein product is CASSLQGLLEGYTF. The chain uses TRBV7-9 and TRBJ1-2; TRBD1 agrees at 7 bases. The CDR3 totals 14 residues. After removal of 5 bases from V and 8 bases from J, the junction contained 11 bases not matched to a gene. Germline lookup yields CDR1 SEHNR and CDR2 FQNEAQ (reference sequence).

This clone was seen once. The V and J genes are TRBV19 and TRBJ2-1; 7 bases map to TRBD1. CDR3 length: 16 residues. CDR1 LNHDA and CDR2 SQIVND come from the germline V gene (reference sequence). V trimming: 6 bases; J trimming: 9 bases; junction bases outside the gene matches: 17. The CDR3 loop is CASSERGLPGYGEQFF. DNA of the CDR3: TGTGCCAGTAGCGAAAGGGGGCTGCCCGGCTACGGTGAGCAGTTCTTC.

The chain links TRBV6-6 to TRBJ1-5; D might be TRBD1 (6 bases). CDR3 size: 15 residues. Germline assignment: CDR1 MNHNY and CDR2 SVGAGI (reference sequence). The ends were cut back, 0 bases at V and 4 bases at J, with 10 bases in the middle. CDR3 sequence: CASSYSTGANQPQHF. CDR3 bases: TGTGCCAGCAGTTACTCGACAGGAGCTAATCAGCCCCAGCATTTT.

This chain links TRBV5-1 with TRBJ2-7; 9 bases fit TRBD2. CDR3 length: 16 residues. The germline CDR1 and CDR2 sequences are SGHRS and YFSETQ. The junction had 6 bases not matched to a gene; V was cut back by 0 bases and J by 2 bases. The DNA of the CDR3 is TGCGCCAGCAGCTTGGGAGGCGGGGGGGGACCCTACGAGCAGTACTTC. It is translated as CASSLGGGGGPYEQYF.

This clone was counted a few times. This rearrangement joins TRBV5-1 to TRBJ1-1; 7 bases fit TRBD1. CDR3 size: 15 residues. J gave up 0 bases and V 2 bases, and 4 bases lay outside the gene matches. CDR1 and CDR2 from the germline V gene are SGHRS and YFSETQ. The DNA for the CDR3 is TGCGCCAGCAGCTTACCGACAGGGCTGAACACTGAAGCTTTCTTT. This gives the protein CASSLPTGLNTEAFF.

The gene calls are TRBV10-2 and TRBJ1-2; 9 bases align to TRBD1. The CDR3 is 15 residues long. Germline loops: CDR1 WSHSY, CDR2 SAAADI. V lost 6 bases, J lost 3 bases, and 8 bases stayed unmatched. CDR3 bases: TGCGCCAGCAGCCATCCGGGACAGGGTTACTATGGCTACACCTTC. Protein: CASSHPGQGYYGYTF.

V and J are TRBV5-1 and TRBJ2-1; D perhaps matches TRBD2 (6 bases). Germline-derived CDR1 and CDR2 are SGHRS and YFSETQ. The CDR3 has 15 amino acids. Trimming took off 3 bases at V and 3 bases at J, with 13 bases between the two ends. CDR3: CASSSRPEGYNEQFF. DNA of the CDR3: TGCGCCAGCAGCTCCCGCCCGGAGGGCTACAATGAGCAGTTCTTC.

The chain recombines TRBV7-2 with TRBJ1-6, with a tentative D call TRBD1 (5 bases). The CDR3 extends over 14 amino acids. Trimming shortened V by 5 bases and J by 5 bases, and 10 bases separated the two germline ends. CDR1 and CDR2 from the germline V gene are SGHTA and FQGNSA. CDR3 residues: CASSPGNHNSPLHF. Written as DNA, the CDR3 is TGTGCCAGCAGCCCAGGGAACCATAATTCACCCCTCCACTTT.

The V gene is TRBV7-9, the J gene TRBJ1-1; no firm D call. The CDR3 covers 15 residues. V lost 1 base, J lost 6 bases, and 15 bases lay in between. The germline V gene has CDR1 SEHNR and CDR2 FQNEAQ (reference sequence). CDR3 in DNA: TGTGCCAGCAGCTTAGGGGAGTTGAGTGTAGCTGAAGCTTTCTTT. Amino acid sequence: CASSLGELSVAEAFF.

The V call is TRBV3-1 (or the pseudogene TRBV3-2), the J call TRBJ1-2; maybe TRBD1 (5 bases). Per germline, CDR1 LGHDT and CDR2 YNNKEL (reference sequence). V was clipped by 8 bases and J by 7 bases, with 20 bases between them. This CDR3 has 14 residues. CDR3 in amino acids: CASGRTLSWFGYTF. The CDR3 nucleotides are TGTGCCAGCGGAAGGACATTAAGTTGGTTTGGCTACACCTTC.